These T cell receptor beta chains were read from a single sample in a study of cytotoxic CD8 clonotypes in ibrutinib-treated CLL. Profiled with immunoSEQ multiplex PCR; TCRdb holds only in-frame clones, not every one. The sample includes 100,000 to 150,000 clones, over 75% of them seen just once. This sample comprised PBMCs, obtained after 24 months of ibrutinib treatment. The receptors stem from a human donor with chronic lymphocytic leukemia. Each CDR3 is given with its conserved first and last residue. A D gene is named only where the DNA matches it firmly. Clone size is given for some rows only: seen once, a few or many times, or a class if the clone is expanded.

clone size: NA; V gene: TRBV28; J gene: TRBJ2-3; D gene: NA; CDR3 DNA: TGTGCCAGCAGTTCGCCCCGGACTCCTTTCCTGTATTTT; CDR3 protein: CASSSPRTPFLYF
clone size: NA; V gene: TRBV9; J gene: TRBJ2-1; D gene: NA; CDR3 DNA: TGTGCCAGCAGCCGAGGACGAATGGGGGTTTACAATGAGCAGTTCTTC; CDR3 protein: CASSRGRMGVYNEQFF
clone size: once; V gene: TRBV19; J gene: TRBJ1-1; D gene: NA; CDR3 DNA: TGTGCCAGTAGTATAGCCGGGTTGCGCACTGAAGCTTTCTTT; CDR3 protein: CASSIAGLRTEAFF
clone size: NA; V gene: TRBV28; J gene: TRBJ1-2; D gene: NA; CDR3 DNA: TGTGCCAGCAACCCGAGTAACTATGGCTACACCTTC; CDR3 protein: CASNPSNYGYTF
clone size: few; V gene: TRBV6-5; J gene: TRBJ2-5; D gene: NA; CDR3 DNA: TGTGCCAGCAGTTCCAAGGTCCAAGAGACCCAGTACTTC; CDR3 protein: CASSSKVQETQYF
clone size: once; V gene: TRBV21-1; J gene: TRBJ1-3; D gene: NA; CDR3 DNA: TGTGCCAGCAGCAACCCCCCCCTCCTTGACAGGGGAGGGAACACCATATATTTT; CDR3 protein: CASSNPPLLDRGGNTIYF
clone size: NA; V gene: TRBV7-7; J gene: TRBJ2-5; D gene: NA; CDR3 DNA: TGTGCTAGCAGCTTAGGGCGACAAAGCGAGACCCAGTACTTC; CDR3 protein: CASSLGRQSETQYF
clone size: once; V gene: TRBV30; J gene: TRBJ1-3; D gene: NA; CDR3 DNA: TGTGCCTGGAGTGCCAGGGCCGGAAACACCATATATTTT; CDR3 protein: CAWSARAGNTIYF
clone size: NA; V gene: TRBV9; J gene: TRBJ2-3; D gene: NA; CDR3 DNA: TGTGCCAGCAGCGACGCCCAAGGGACAGATACGCAGTATTTT; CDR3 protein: CASSDAQGTDTQYF
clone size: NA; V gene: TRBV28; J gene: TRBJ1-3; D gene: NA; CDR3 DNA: TGTGCCAGCAGCCCCGGGGACATCTCTGGAAACACCATATATTTT; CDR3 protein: CASSPGDISGNTIYF
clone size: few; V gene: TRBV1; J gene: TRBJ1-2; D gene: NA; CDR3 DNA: TGCACCAGCAGCCCGGTCTACTATGGCTACACCTTC; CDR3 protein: CTSSPVYYGYTF
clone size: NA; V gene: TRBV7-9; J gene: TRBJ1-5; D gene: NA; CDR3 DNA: TGTGCCAGCAGCTTAGGGCAGGGGTCAGGATTTTTTGGCAATCAGCCCCAGCATTTT; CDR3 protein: CASSLGQGSGFFGNQPQHF
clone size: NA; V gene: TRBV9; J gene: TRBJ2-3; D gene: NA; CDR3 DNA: TGTGCCAGCAGCGTAAGCACAGATACGCAGTATTTT; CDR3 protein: CASSVSTDTQYF
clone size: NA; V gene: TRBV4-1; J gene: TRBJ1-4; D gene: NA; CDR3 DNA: TGCGCCAGCAGCCAAGGAGGTACTGAGGAAAAACTGTTTTTT; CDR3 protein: CASSQGGTEEKLFF
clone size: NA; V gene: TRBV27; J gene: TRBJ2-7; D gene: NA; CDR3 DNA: TGTGCCAGCAGGCGAAACTCCTACGAGCAGTACTTC; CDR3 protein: CASRRNSYEQYF
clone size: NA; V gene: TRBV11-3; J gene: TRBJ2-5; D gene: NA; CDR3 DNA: TGTGCCAGCAGCTTTGGTGGGCAGGTCCAAGAGACCCAGTACTTC; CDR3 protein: CASSFGGQVQETQYF